Below, 16 T cell receptor beta chains from the same sample are listed, as sequenced in a study of blood T cells in healthy people across ages. A second PCR, run for 7 to 11 cycles, used a sample-barcoded 5' primer plus a J-beta primer mix. TCRdb recomputed calls from the 5' RACE reads with MiXCR, one row per CDR3 protein. The table records about 680,000 distinct CDR3 sequences, more than 40% of them present only once. Sequencing was carried out using blood. Receptor source: a woman between 55 and 75 years old in good health.

V usage is TRBV7-2 and J usage is TRBJ1-6; no clear D gene. V gave up 5 bases and J gave up 6 bases, with 11 bases separating them. The CDR3 length is 14 residues. The germline gives CDR1 SGHTA, CDR2 FQGNSA. In nucleotides, the CDR3 is TGTGCCAGCAGCCCCACGGGAAGTAATTCACCCCTCCACTTT. Protein: CASSPTGSNSPLHF.

This chain connects TRBV28 to TRBJ2-5, with 12 positions matching TRBD2. Germline assignment: CDR1 MDHEN and CDR2 SYDVKM. This CDR3 is built from 15 residues. V lost 6 bases, J lost 1 base, and 3 bases stayed unmatched. This chain's CDR3 is CASRTSGRGQETQYF. CDR3 nucleotide sequence: TGTGCCAGCAGGACTAGCGGGAGAGGCCAAGAGACCCAGTACTTC.

This chain links TRBV20-1 with TRBJ2-3; D is unclear. Trimming shortened V by 2 bases and J by 4 bases, and 4 bases separated the two germline ends. Germline V gene lookup returns CDR1 DFQATT and CDR2 SNEGSKA (reference sequence). The length of the CDR3 is 11 residues. CDR3 amino acids: CSARRPDTQYF. Here the CDR3 DNA reads TGCAGTGCTAGAAGGCCAGATACGCAGTATTTT.

There are a few counts of this clonotype. The V and J genes are TRBV5-1 and TRBJ2-5; possible D gene TRBD2, 6 bases. Germline V gene sequence: CDR1 SGHRS, CDR2 YFSETQ. CDR3 length: 13 amino acids. V gave up 4 bases and J gave up 11 bases, with 18 bases separating them. The CDR3 nucleotides read TGCGCCAGCAGCCTCGGGAGTCGGGAAAAGCAGTACTTC. Protein sequence: CASSLGSREKQYF.

The CDR3 sequence is CATSDWSGTGDYEQYF. The CDR3 region has the DNA TGTGCCACCAGTGATTGGTCCGGGACAGGGGATTACGAGCAGTACTTC. The gene calls are TRBV24-1 and TRBJ2-7, with 10 bases aligning to TRBD1. Germline V gene sequence: CDR1 KGHDR, CDR2 SFDVKD. The CDR3 runs 16 residues. V lost 2 bases, J lost 4 bases, and 7 bases stayed unmatched.

V and J are TRBV10-3 and TRBJ2-5; tentative D call: TRBD2 (5 bases). Trimming removed 3 bases at V and 5 bases at J, with 10 bases between. This CDR3 has 13 residues. CDR1 is ENHRY, CDR2 SYGVKD, per germline. In nucleotides, the CDR3 is TGTGCCATCAGTGAAATAGCGAGGGAGACCCAGTACTTC. Its translation: CAISEIARETQYF.

This clonotype was recorded many times. V usage is TRBV4-1 and J usage is TRBJ1-1, with TRBD1 identical over 10 bases. Losses at the gene ends were 1 base for V and 7 bases for J; bases not matched to a gene: 9. The CDR3 has 16 residues. CDR1 and CDR2 (germline): MGHRA, YSYEKL. CDR3 region: CASSQAGQGVPREAFF. The CDR3 DNA reads TGCGCCAGCAGCCAAGCCGGACAGGGGGTACCCCGTGAAGCTTTCTTT.

The rearrangement uses TRBV12-3 or TRBV12-4 and TRBJ2-7; TRBD1 matches at 10 bases. The J segment lost 7 bases and the V segment lost 6 bases, leaving 9 bases of the junction unmatched. The CDR3 contains 14 residues. The CDR3 DNA reads as TGTGCCAGCAGGGGGACAGGGGTTTACAATGAGCAGTACTTC. The encoded protein is CASRGTGVYNEQYF.

This chain connects TRBV21-1 to TRBJ2-5; the D call in the table, TRBD1, was not verified against the DNA. TRBV21-1 is annotated as a pseudogene. The CDR3 length is 17 residues. The DNA of the CDR3 is TGTGCCAGCAGCAAAGGGGCCCCGGACAGGTCGAAAGAGACCCAGTACTTC. The encoded protein is CASSKGAPDRSKETQYF.

This chain connects TRBV12-3 or TRBV12-4 to TRBJ2-4; D gene uncertain. Trimming removed 7 bases at V and 3 bases at J, with 13 bases between. The CDR3 is made up of 14 amino acids. DNA of the CDR3: TGTGCCAGCACCAAGGGCGGAGTCAAAAACATTCAGTACTTC. Encoded protein: CASTKGGVKNIQYF.

The chain joins TRBV3-1 to TRBJ2-7; D uncertain. CDR1 is LGHDT, CDR2 YNNKEL, per germline (reference sequence). The length of the CDR3 is 13 residues. V lost 2 bases and J 6 bases, leaving 11 bases between the germline ends. CDR3 loop: CASSQIGESEQYF. CDR3 in DNA: TGTGCCAGCAGCCAAATCGGTGAGAGCGAGCAGTACTTC.

The chain couples TRBV12-3 or TRBV12-4 to TRBJ2-1, with 10 positions matching TRBD2. The V and J ends lost 6 bases and 4 bases, in that order; junction bases with no gene match: 6. This CDR3 has 15 amino acids. The CDR3 nucleotides read TGTGCCAGCAGAGAGAGCGGGGGGGATTACAATGAGCAGTTCTTC. It codes for CASRESGGDYNEQFF.

This rearrangement joins TRBV7-9 to TRBJ1-4; maybe TRBD1 (5 bases). The CDR3 is made up of 14 amino acids. Germline CDR1 SEHNR, CDR2 FQNEAQ (reference sequence). The V and J ends lost 6 bases and 7 bases respectively, with 15 bases between them. The CDR3 nucleotides are TGTGCCAGCAGTCAACAGGCCCATAGTGAAAAACTGTTTTTT. It encodes CASSQQAHSEKLFF.

This clonotype came up a few times. The J gene is TRBJ1-2, the V gene TRBV7-9; TRBD1 is a possible D gene (5 bases). The CDR3 spans 14 residues. Trimming pared 4 bases from V and 4 bases from J, leaving 13 bases between. Germline-derived CDR1 and CDR2 are SEHNR and FQNEAQ (reference sequence). In nucleotides, the CDR3 is TGTGCCAGCAGCTCCAGTGGGGGGGGCTATGGCTACACCTTC. This sequence encodes CASSSSGGGYGYTF.

The chain links TRBV20-1 to TRBJ2-3; the D gene is possibly TRBD2 (6 bases). With 0 bases removed from V and 1 base from J, the gap between germline ends came to 11 bases. CDR1 and CDR2 from the germline V gene are DFQATT and SNEGSKA (reference sequence). This CDR3 comprises 15 residues. The CDR3, as DNA: TGCAGTGCTAGAGACCCGGGAGTCCGCACAGATACGCAGTATTTT. The encoded protein is CSARDPGVRTDTQYF.

The chain employs TRBV27 and TRBJ2-1, with TRBD2 matching 7 bases. The J call may be incorrect, as the DNA end agrees better with TRBJ2-7. CDR3 length: 15 amino acids. CDR1 and CDR2 from the germline V gene are MNHEY and SMNVEV (reference sequence). The CDR3 is CASMAGGSSYNEQYF. CDR3 DNA sequence: TGTGCCAGCATGGCGGGCGGGAGCTCCTACAATGAGCAGTACTTC.